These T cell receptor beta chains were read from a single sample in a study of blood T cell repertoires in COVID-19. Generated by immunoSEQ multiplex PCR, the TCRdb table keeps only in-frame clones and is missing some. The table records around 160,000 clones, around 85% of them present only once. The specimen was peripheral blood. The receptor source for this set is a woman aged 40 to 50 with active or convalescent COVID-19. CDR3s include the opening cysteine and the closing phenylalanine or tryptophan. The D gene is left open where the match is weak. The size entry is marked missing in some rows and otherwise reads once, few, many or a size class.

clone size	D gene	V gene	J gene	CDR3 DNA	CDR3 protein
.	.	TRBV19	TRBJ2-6	TGTGCCAGCGCCACAGCTGGGGCCAACGTCCTGACTTTC	CASATAGANVLTF
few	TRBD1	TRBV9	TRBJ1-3	TGTGCCAGCAGCGCCGCAACCCGACGGACAGGGCGGGACTCTGGAAACACCATATATTTT	CASSAATRRTGRDSGNTIYF
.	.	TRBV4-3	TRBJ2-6	TGCGCCAGCAGTGTTCGTTTCACAGACTCTGGGGCCAACGTCCTGACTTTC	CASSVRFTDSGANVLTF
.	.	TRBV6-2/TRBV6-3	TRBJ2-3	TGTGCCAGCAGTTACGCCCTAGTTAACACAGATACGCAGTATTTT	CASSYALVNTDTQYF
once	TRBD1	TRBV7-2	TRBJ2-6	TGTGCCAGCAGCCGCACCGGGACAGGTTACTCTGGGGCCAACGTCCTGACTTTC	CASSRTGTGYSGANVLTF
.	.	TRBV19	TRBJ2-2	TGTGCCAGTAGTAATACGGGGACCGGGGAGCTGTTTTTT	CASSNTGTGELFF
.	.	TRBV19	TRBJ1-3	TGTGCCAGTAGTATAGTGCAGGGAGGAGGAAACACCATATATTTT	CASSIVQGGGNTIYF
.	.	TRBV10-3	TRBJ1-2	TGTGCCATCGCCTCTCCAGGGGACGAGCTTATCTATGGCTACACCTTC	CAIASPGDELIYGYTF
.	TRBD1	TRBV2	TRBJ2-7	TGTGCCAGCAGAAAAACGGGACAGGGTTCGGAGCAGTACTTC	CASRKTGQGSEQYF
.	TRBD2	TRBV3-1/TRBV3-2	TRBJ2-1	TGTGCCAGCAGCCCCTTACTAGCGGGAGGCAAATCCAATGAGCAGTTCTTC	CASSPLLAGGKSNEQFF
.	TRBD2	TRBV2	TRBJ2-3	TGTGCCAGCAGTGCCTACTCCCGGGGGGGGACTAGCGGGAGGACAGATACGCAGTATTTT	CASSAYSRGGTSGRTDTQYF
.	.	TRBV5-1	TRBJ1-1	TGCGCCAGCAGCCACGAACGGGATGGGGGAGGATTGAACACTGAAGCTTTCTTT	CASSHERDGGGLNTEAFF
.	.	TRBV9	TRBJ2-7	TGTGCCAGCAGCGTAGTGGGGAGCTCCTACGAGCAGTACTTC	CASSVVGSSYEQYF
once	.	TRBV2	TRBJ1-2	TGTGCCAGCATGCCCCCGACCAGGGTTCCGTATGGCTACACCTTC	CASMPPTRVPYGYTF
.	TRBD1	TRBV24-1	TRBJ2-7	TGTGCCACCAGCGACGGACAGGGAAGGGGACAGTACTTC	CATSDGQGRGQYF
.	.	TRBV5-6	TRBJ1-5	TGTGCCAGCAGTTGGTGGACTGACAATCAGCCCCAGCATTTT	CASSWWTDNQPQHF
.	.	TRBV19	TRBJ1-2	TGTGCCAGTAGTATTACGCTTGTAACGGGCTATGGCTACACCTTC	CASSITLVTGYGYTF
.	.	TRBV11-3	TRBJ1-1	TGTGCCAGCAGCTTTGGAGAGAACACTGAAGCTTTCTTT	CASSFGENTEAFF
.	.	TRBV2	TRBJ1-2	TGTGCCAGCAGTGAAGACACCACCTATGGCTACACCTTC	CASSEDTTYGYTF
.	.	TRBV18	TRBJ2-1	TGTGCCAGCTCACCACGCGGAGGGCCTGGCAATGAGCAGTTCTTC	CASSPRGGPGNEQFF
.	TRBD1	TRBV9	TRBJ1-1	TGTGCCAGCAGCGCCCCCGGGACAGGGGACACTGAAGCTTTCTTT	CASSAPGTGDTEAFF
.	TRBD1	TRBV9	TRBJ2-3	TGTGCCAGCAGCGGAGGGACAGGGGCTCCCGCAGATACGCAGTATTTT	CASSGGTGAPADTQYF
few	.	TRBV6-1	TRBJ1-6	TGTGCCAGCAGTGAAGGGGCAGGGTTTAATTCACCCCTCCACTTT	CASSEGAGFNSPLHF
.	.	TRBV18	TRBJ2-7	TGTGCCAGCTCGCCCGACAGAAGCTCCTACGAGCAGTACTTC	CASSPDRSSYEQYF
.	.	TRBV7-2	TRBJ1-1	TGTGCCAGCAGCTTACGAGGCGTCTCGAACACTGAAGCTTTCTTT	CASSLRGVSNTEAFF
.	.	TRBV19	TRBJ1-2	TGTGCCAGTAGCCGCCGACCTGACGTCTCAGGGGGCTACACCTTC	CASSRRPDVSGGYTF
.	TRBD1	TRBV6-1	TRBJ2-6	TGTGCCAGCAGTGAGGGACAGATCCGCTCTGGGGCCAACGTCCTGACTTTC	CASSEGQIRSGANVLTF
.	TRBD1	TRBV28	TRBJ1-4	TGTGCCAGCAGCCCCGACAGGGCTGCTAATGAAAAACTGTTTTTT	CASSPDRAANEKLFF
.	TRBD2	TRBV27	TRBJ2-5	TGTGCCAGCAGTTTGGGACTAGCGGGGGGGGAAGAGACCCAGTACTTC	CASSLGLAGGEETQYF
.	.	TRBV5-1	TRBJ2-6	TGCGCCAGCAGCTTGGACCAGGGGGGAACTGGGGCCAACGTCCTGACTTTC	CASSLDQGGTGANVLTF
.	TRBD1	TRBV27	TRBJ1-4	TGTGCCAGCAGGCAAGACAGGGGCGCGGCTAATGAAAAACTGTTTTTT	CASRQDRGAANEKLFF
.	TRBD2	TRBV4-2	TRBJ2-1	TGTGCCAGCAGCCAAGATAGGCTAGCGGGAGTAAGAGAGCAGTTCTTC	CASSQDRLAGVREQFF
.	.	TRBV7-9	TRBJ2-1	TGTGCCAGCAGTCATCCAAAAAATAGGGGGAGCTCCTACAATGAGCAGTTCTTC	CASSHPKNRGSSYNEQFF
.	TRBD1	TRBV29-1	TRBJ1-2	TGCAGCGTGTCGGTCCGGGACAGGGGCCACTATGGCTACACCTTC	CSVSVRDRGHYGYTF
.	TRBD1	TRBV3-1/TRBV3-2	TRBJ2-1	TGTGCCAGCAGCCAGGACAGGGGCAACTCCTACAATGAGCAGTTCTTC	CASSQDRGNSYNEQFF
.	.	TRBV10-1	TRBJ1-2	TGCGCCAGCAGACAGCAAAAGAACTATGGCTACACCTTC	CASRQQKNYGYTF
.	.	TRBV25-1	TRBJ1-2	TGTGCCAGCAGTTCCGGGACTTACTACACCTTC	CASSSGTYYTF
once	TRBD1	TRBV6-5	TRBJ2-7	TGTGCCAGCAGTTACAGGGGACAGGGGCTCTCCTACGAGCAGTACTTC	CASSYRGQGLSYEQYF
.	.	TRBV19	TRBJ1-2	TGTGCCAGTAGTATAGATCAGTACGCAGAAGACAGGCCCTCCTATGGCTACACCTTC	CASSIDQYAEDRPSYGYTF
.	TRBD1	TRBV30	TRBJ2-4	TGTGCCTGGATGGGACAGACAAAAAACATTCAGTACTTC	CAWMGQTKNIQYF
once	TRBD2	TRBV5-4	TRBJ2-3	TGTGCCAGCAGCACCCCCGGGACTAGCGGTACAGATACGCAGTATTTT	CASSTPGTSGTDTQYF
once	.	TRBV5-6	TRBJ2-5	TGTGCCAGCAGCTCCCCCCTGGCCGACTCGACCCAGTACTTC	CASSSPLADSTQYF
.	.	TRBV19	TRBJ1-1	TGTGCCAGTATCGGGGGGGCTTGGGGCACTGAAGCTTTCTTT	CASIGGAWGTEAFF